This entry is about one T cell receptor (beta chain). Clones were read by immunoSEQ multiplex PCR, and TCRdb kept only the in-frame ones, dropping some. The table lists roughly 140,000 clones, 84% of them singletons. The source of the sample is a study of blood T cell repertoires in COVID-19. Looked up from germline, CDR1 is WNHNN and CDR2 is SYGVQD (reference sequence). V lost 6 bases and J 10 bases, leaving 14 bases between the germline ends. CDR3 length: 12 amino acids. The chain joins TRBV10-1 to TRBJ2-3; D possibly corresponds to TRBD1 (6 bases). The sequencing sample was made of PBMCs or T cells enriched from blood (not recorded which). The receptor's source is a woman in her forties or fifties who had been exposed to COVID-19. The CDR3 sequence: CASRGQLGAQYF. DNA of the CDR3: TGCGCCAGCAGGGGACAACTCGGGGCGCAGTATTTT.